Listed below are T cell receptor beta chains from one sample, sequenced in a study of radiotherapy plus CTLA-4 blockade in lung cancer. Sequencing used immunoSEQ multiplex PCR; TCRdb keeps in-frame clones, though not all of them. Altogether approximately 90,000 clones are present, about 80% being singletons, with the ten largest covering 0.65% to 0.9%. Sequenced here: peripheral blood, sampled from a patient treated with radiotherapy plus ipilimumab. The receptors stem from a human donor with non-small cell lung cancer who had stable disease on radiotherapy plus ipilimumab. Both conserved end residues are part of each CDR3. The D gene is left open where the match is weak. The size entry is marked missing in some rows and otherwise reads once, few, many or a size class.

NA	TRBD2	TRBV7-2	TRBJ2-7	CASSLARSGGYEQYF	TGTGCCAGCAGCTTAGCGAGGAGCGGGGGCTACGAGCAGTACTTC
NA	NA	TRBV5-7	TRBJ2-2	CASSLAGLTGELFF	TGTGCCAGCAGCTTGGCGGGCCTCACCGGGGAGCTGTTTTTT
NA	NA	TRBV19	TRBJ2-1	CASSILRNYNEQFF	TGTGCCAGTAGTATTCTCCGGAATTACAATGAGCAGTTCTTC
NA	NA	TRBV7-9	TRBJ2-7	CASSLSGSYEQYF	TGTGCCAGCAGCTTATCGGGTTCTTACGAGCAGTACTTC
NA	TRBD1	TRBV15	TRBJ1-1	CATSRDRGPTEAFF	TGTGCCACCAGCAGGGACAGGGGGCCTACTGAAGCTTTCTTT
NA	NA	TRBV28	TRBJ2-7	CASSLGGSSSYEQYF	TGTGCCAGCAGTTTAGGAGGGTCGAGCTCCTACGAGCAGTACTTC
NA	NA	TRBV6-5	TRBJ1-5	CASSSSQVYSNQPQHF	TGTGCCAGCAGTTCCTCACAGGTTTATAGCAATCAGCCCCAGCATTTT
NA	NA	TRBV4-1	TRBJ1-3	CASSQDRGFGNTIYF	TGCGCCAGCAGCCAAGATAGGGGTTTTGGAAACACCATATATTTT
NA	NA	TRBV7-2	TRBJ2-3	CASSLAGTSSTDTQYF	TGTGCCAGCAGCTTAGCCGGGACTTCTAGCACAGATACGCAGTATTTT
NA	NA	TRBV7-9	TRBJ1-4	CASSFTGRFEKLFF	TGTGCCAGCAGCTTCACAGGGAGGTTTGAAAAACTGTTTTTT
NA	NA	TRBV10-2	TRBJ2-5	CASRPTRGRETQYF	TGCGCCAGCAGACCCACCCGGGGGAGAGAGACCCAGTACTTC
once	NA	TRBV28	TRBJ1-2	CASSLSGPLGYGYTF	TGTGCCAGCAGTTTATCCGGCCCACTCGGGTATGGCTACACCTTC
NA	NA	TRBV19	TRBJ2-1	CASRLTAGNEQFF	TGTGCCAGTAGGCTGACGGCGGGCAATGAGCAGTTCTTC
NA	NA	TRBV11-2	TRBJ1-4	CASSLGGGPTNEKLFF	TGTGCCAGCAGCTTAGGGGGCGGCCCAACTAATGAAAAACTGTTTTTT
NA	NA	TRBV7-2	TRBJ1-3	CASSFTFGSGNTIYF	TGTGCCAGCAGTTTTACCTTCGGCTCTGGAAACACCATATATTTT
NA	NA	TRBV19	TRBJ1-1	CASSPQRQYTEAFF	TGTGCCAGTAGTCCCCAAAGACAGTACACTGAAGCTTTCTTT
NA	TRBD1	TRBV6-6	TRBJ1-4	CASSPQGASEKLFF	TGTGCCAGCAGTCCCCAGGGGGCATCTGAAAAACTGTTTTTT
NA	TRBD1	TRBV2	TRBJ1-4	CASGLQGAGNEKLFF	TGTGCCAGCGGCCTACAGGGGGCGGGTAATGAAAAACTGTTTTTT
NA	NA	TRBV2	TRBJ1-5	CASTPTDSNQPQHF	TGTGCCAGCACCCCGACGGATAGCAATCAGCCCCAGCATTTT
NA	NA	TRBV7-2	TRBJ2-5	CASSSPLGPHKRETQYF	TGTGCCAGCAGCTCACCCCTCGGACCACATAAAAGGGAGACCCAGTACTTC
NA	TRBD1	TRBV28	TRBJ2-4	CASGTGISAKNIQYF	TGTGCCAGCGGGACAGGGATTTCGGCCAAAAACATTCAGTACTTC
few	TRBD1	TRBV7-3	TRBJ2-5	CASSLTGGVETQYF	TGTGCCAGCAGCTTGACAGGGGGCGTAGAGACCCAGTACTTC
NA	NA	TRBV6-5	TRBJ1-5	CASSLDPGGGNQPQHF	TGTGCCAGCAGTTTGGACCCCGGTGGAGGCAATCAGCCCCAGCATTTT
NA	TRBD1	TRBV7-6	TRBJ1-6	CASSSRGTGLNSPLHF	TGTGCCAGCAGCTCTAGGGGGACAGGGCTTAATTCACCCCTCCACTTT
NA	TRBD2	TRBV28	TRBJ2-2	CASSSVLAGGRSGELFF	TGTGCCAGCAGTTCGGTACTAGCGGGAGGGCGCTCCGGGGAGCTGTTTTTT
NA	NA	TRBV7-6	TRBJ1-6	CASSLQGSGSYNSPLHF	TGTGCCAGCAGCTTACAGGGTTCCGGCTCCTATAATTCACCCCTCCACTTT
NA	TRBD1	TRBV2	TRBJ1-6	CASRGTGGTRRSPLHF	TGTGCCAGCAGGGGTACAGGGGGAACTCGGCGCTCACCCCTCCACTTT
NA	NA	TRBV7-8	TRBJ1-1	CASSPRGQITEAFF	TGTGCCAGCAGCCCCCGTGGACAGATCACTGAAGCTTTCTTT
NA	TRBD2	TRBV7-4	TRBJ2-7	CASSLPPGRAYEQYF	TGTGCCAGCAGCCTTCCCCCCGGGAGGGCCTACGAGCAGTACTTC
NA	TRBD2	TRBV29-1	TRBJ2-5	CSVPTSGRGETQYF	TGCAGCGTCCCGACTAGCGGGAGAGGAGAGACCCAGTACTTC
NA	TRBD2	TRBV30	TRBJ2-5	CAWVSGSLYQETQYF	TGTGCCTGGGTTAGCGGGAGCTTGTACCAAGAGACCCAGTACTTC
NA	TRBD1	TRBV5-4	TRBJ1-2	CASSLWGQGATYGYTF	TGTGCCAGCAGCCTTTGGGGACAGGGGGCCACCTATGGCTACACCTTC
NA	NA	TRBV2	TRBJ1-5	CASSEGPAKYQPQHF	TGTGCCAGCAGTGAAGGCCCGGCCAAATATCAGCCCCAGCATTTT
few	NA	TRBV5-1	TRBJ2-7	CASSLEHNPTYEQYF	TGCGCCAGCAGCTTGGAACACAATCCCACCTACGAGCAGTACTTC
NA	NA	TRBV6-6	TRBJ2-7	CATKGGSGYEQYF	TGTGCCACCAAAGGGGGTAGCGGGTACGAGCAGTACTTC
NA	TRBD2	TRBV7-2	TRBJ2-1	CASSSHAGGNREQFF	TGTGCCAGCAGCTCCCATGCGGGGGGGAACAGGGAGCAGTTCTTC
NA	TRBD2	TRBV9	TRBJ2-3	CASSVGRGGRDTQYF	TGTGCCAGCAGCGTGGGCCGGGGGGGACGAGATACGCAGTATTTT
few	NA	TRBV1	TRBJ2-3	CTSSQDPSTDTQYF	TGCACCAGCAGCCAAGACCCGAGCACAGATACGCAGTATTTT
NA	NA	TRBV6-1	TRBJ1-6	CASSATGSGSPLHF	TGTGCCAGCAGCGCCACAGGGTCGGGTTCACCCCTCCACTTT
NA	NA	TRBV7-2	TRBJ1-1	CASSLARQEAFF	TGTGCCAGCAGCTTAGCGAGACAAGAAGCTTTCTTT
few	NA	TRBV10-3	TRBJ1-1	CAISERGETEAFF	TGTGCCATCAGTGAGAGAGGGGAAACTGAAGCTTTCTTT
few	NA	TRBV28	TRBJ1-6	CASSFVAVSPLHF	TGTGCCAGCAGTTTCGTCGCGGTTTCACCCCTCCACTTT
few	NA	TRBV5-1	TRBJ1-1	CASSLDSRNTEAFF	TGCGCCAGCAGCTTGGACTCGAGGAACACTGAAGCTTTCTTT
NA	NA	TRBV19	TRBJ2-5	CASSGGPFETQYF	TGTGCCAGTAGTGGGGGGCCTTTCGAGACCCAGTACTTC
NA	NA	TRBV6-5	TRBJ2-6	CASSYSVGSGANVLTF	TGTGCCAGCAGTTACTCGGTAGGGTCTGGGGCCAACGTCCTGACTTTC
NA	TRBD2	TRBV28	TRBJ2-5	CASSFSGRGQETQYF	TGTGCCAGCAGTTTTAGCGGGAGGGGCCAAGAGACCCAGTACTTC
NA	NA	TRBV9	TRBJ1-6	CASSSGQGNSPLHF	TGCGCCAGCAGCTCCGGCCAGGGGAATTCACCCCTCCACTTT
few	NA	TRBV9	TRBJ2-1	CASSGALSRNEQFF	TGTGCCAGCAGCGGAGCACTCTCGCGCAATGAGCAGTTCTTC
few	NA	TRBV6-6	TRBJ1-6	CASSSVPFYSPLHF	TGTGCCAGCAGTTCCGTACCCTTTTATTCACCCCTCCACTTT
NA	NA	TRBV6-1	TRBJ1-6	CASSEAPSSSPLHF	TGTGCCAGCAGTGAAGCCCCCAGCTCTTCACCCCTCCACTTT
NA	NA	TRBV9	TRBJ2-7	CASSVGAGSSYEQYF	TGTGCCAGCAGCGTAGGGGCGGGATCTTCCTACGAGCAGTACTTC
NA	NA	TRBV15	TRBJ2-7	CATSTGGNYEQYF	TGTGCCACCAGCACGGGCGGAAACTACGAGCAGTACTTC
NA	NA	TRBV6-1	TRBJ1-1	CASSVKWNTEAFF	TGTGCCAGCAGCGTTAAGTGGAACACTGAAGCTTTCTTT
NA	TRBD1	TRBV27	TRBJ1-6	CASSPDRGNSPLHF	TGTGCCAGCAGTCCTGACAGGGGAAATTCACCCCTCCACTTT
few	TRBD1	TRBV5-1	TRBJ1-4	CASRETGGVEKLFF	TGCGCCAGCAGGGAGACAGGGGGCGTCGAAAAACTGTTTTTT
NA	NA	TRBV28	TRBJ1-6	CASSTFLGVSPLHF	TGTGCCAGCAGTACTTTTTTGGGAGTTTCACCCCTCCACTTT
NA	TRBD2	TRBV10-2	TRBJ2-3	CASSEAGLAADTQYF	TGCGCCAGCAGTGAGGCGGGACTAGCGGCCGATACGCAGTATTTT
NA	TRBD2	TRBV4-1	TRBJ2-7	CASSQAYTGTSVYEQYF	TGCGCCAGCAGCCAAGCTTACACCGGGACTAGCGTCTACGAGCAGTACTTC
NA	NA	TRBV5-4	TRBJ1-2	CASSPGQSLNYGYTF	TGTGCCAGCAGCCCCGGACAGTCGCTTAACTATGGCTACACCTTC